The 4 T cell receptor beta chains below come from one sample, sequenced in a study of cytomegalovirus exposure and HLA in healthy donors. The PCR employed 60 Vbeta primers together with 13 Jbeta primers. TCRdb keeps only in-frame clones here, not all; method: immunoSEQ multiplex PCR. The sample records some 190,000 clones, over 60% being singletons. The sequenced material came from PBMCs. The receptors derive from a man younger than 30 in good health and CMV-seronegative.

The CDR3 spells CASSSTGTPPYEQYF. CDR3 bases: TGTGCCAGCAGCAGCACCGGGACACCCCCTTACGAGCAGTACTTC. The rearrangement joins TRBV13 to TRBJ2-7; D may be TRBD1 (6 bases). The CDR3 has 15 residues. V dropped 5 bases and J dropped 4 bases, with 18 bases sitting between them. Per the germline V gene, CDR1 is PRHDT and CDR2 is FYEKMQ (reference sequence).

This chain's CDR3 is CASSYTKETQYF. In DNA form, the CDR3 reads TGTGCCAGCAGTTACACAAAAGAGACCCAGTACTTC. This sequence joins TRBV6-6 and TRBJ2-5; D call uncertain. Germline V gives CDR1 MNHNY, CDR2 SVGAGI (reference sequence). The CDR3 is made up of 12 amino acids. The ends were cut back, 2 bases at V and 3 bases at J, with 4 bases in the middle.

The chain couples TRBV6-5 to TRBJ2-5; D is unclear. Germline lookup yields CDR1 MNHEY and CDR2 SVGAGI. The V gene lost 5 bases and the J gene lost 2 bases, with 15 bases spanning the gap. The CDR3 sequence is 15 residues long. The chain's CDR3 is CASSPSFGLQETQYF. DNA for the CDR3: TGTGCCAGCAGTCCTTCTTTTGGGCTTCAAGAGACCCAGTACTTC.

CDR3 in DNA: TGTGCCACCAGCAGTTCCGGGACAGGGGTCCAGCCCCAGCATTTT. This translates into CATSSSGTGVQPQHF. V and J are TRBV15 and TRBJ1-5, with 10 bases aligning to TRBD1. This CDR3 is 15 amino acids long. Germline V gene data show CDR1 as LNHNV and CDR2 as YYDKDF (reference sequence). V shed 3 bases and J 7 bases; nucleotides not matched to a gene: 6.